Each of the 25 T cell receptor beta chains below was sequenced from the same sample in a study of blood T cell repertoires in COVID-19. Measured with immunoSEQ multiplex PCR; TCRdb has only the in-frame clones, and not every one. The sample records about 100,000 clones, about nine tenths being singletons. Sequencing input: peripheral blood. The receptors were sampled from a human donor with active COVID-19. The donor label of this sample is uncertain.

The J gene is TRBJ1-2, the V gene TRBV30; a possible D gene is TRBD1 (5 bases). With 0 bases removed from V and 7 bases from J, the gap between germline ends came to 15 bases. CDR3 length: 14 residues. Per germline, CDR1 GTSNPN and CDR2 SVGIG (reference sequence). Here the CDR3 DNA reads TGTGCCTGGAGTGTAACTGGGGCGTCCGCTGGCTACACCTTC. Translated, it gives CAWSVTGASAGYTF.

This chain connects TRBV6-5 to TRBJ1-3; 8 bases map to TRBD1. The CDR3 is made up of 15 amino acids. CDR1 is MNHEY, CDR2 SVGAGI, per germline. J gave up 0 bases and V 4 bases, and 2 bases lay outside the gene matches. The CDR3 is CASSSDRASGNTIYF. CDR3 DNA sequence: TGTGCCAGCAGTTCGGACAGGGCCTCTGGAAACACCATATATTTT.

The chain links TRBV7-8 to TRBJ2-2; 7 nucleotides align to TRBD2. V was pared by 2 bases and J by 0 bases, with 3 bases of the junction left unmatched. This CDR3 spans 16 amino acids. Germline lookup yields CDR1 SGHVS and CDR2 FQNEAQ. CDR3 in amino acids: CASSLTGGANTGELFF. DNA for the CDR3: TGTGCCAGCAGCTTAACTGGGGGGGCGAACACCGGGGAGCTGTTTTTT. Supplemented by reference TRBV7-8 and TRBJ2-2, the full variable domain reads GAGVSQSPRYKVAKRGQDVALRCDPISGHVSLFWYQQALGQGPEFLTYFQNEAQLDKSGLPSDRFFAERPEGSVSTLKIQRTQQEDSAVYLCASSLTGGANTGELFFGEGSRLTVL.

In this sample, this clone turned up once. The V call is TRBV6-5, the J call TRBJ2-3, with 7 bases aligning to TRBD1. J gave up 0 bases and V 2 bases, and 2 bases lay outside the gene matches. Germline V CDR1 and CDR2: MNHEY, SVGAGI. The CDR3 length is 15 residues. CDR3 nucleotides: TGTGCCAGCAGTTACCAGGGGGTCAGCACAGATACGCAGTATTTT. This encodes CASSYQGVSTDTQYF.

The table lists this clone with a few counts. The chain joins TRBV18 to TRBJ2-7; maybe TRBD2 (8 bases). The CDR3 is 15 residues long. V was clipped by 2 bases and J by 7 bases, with 18 bases between them. Germline values: CDR1 KGHSH, CDR2 LQKENI. The CDR3 nucleotides are TGTGCCAGCTCACCATCGGGAGGGGGCGAGAATGAGCAGTACTTC. Amino acids: CASSPSGGGENEQYF.

As to this clone: Other DNA sequences from this sample encode an identical CDR3 as well. The chain combines TRBV27 with TRBJ1-5, with 8 bases lining up with TRBD1. The CDR3 sequence is 14 residues long. The ends lost 4 bases at V and 4 bases at J; junction bases unmatched: 3. Looked up from germline, CDR1 is MNHEY and CDR2 is SMNVEV (reference sequence). The CDR3 loop is CASSSGTGNQPQHF. CDR3 DNA: TGTGCCAGCAGTTCCGGGACAGGTAATCAGCCCCAGCATTTT.

The CDR3 loop reads CASSLVGGFVATNEKLFF. The CDR3 DNA follows: TGTGCCAGCAGCTTAGTCGGGGGATTTGTTGCAACTAATGAAAAACTGTTTTTT. The chain recombines TRBV11-2 with TRBJ1-4; the D gene is possibly TRBD1 (5 bases). Trimming removed 1 base from V and 0 bases from J, with 15 bases in between. Germline V CDR1 and CDR2: SGHAT, FQNNGV. CDR3 size: 18 residues.

This chain uses TRBV6-6 with TRBJ1-4, with 9 bases lining up with TRBD1. Per the germline V gene, CDR1 is MNHNY and CDR2 is SVGAGI (reference sequence). Germline trimming cut 5 bases from V and 7 bases from J; bases unmatched to any gene: 5. The CDR3 is 14 amino acids. The CDR3 coding sequence is TGTGCCAGCAGTCGGGGACAGGGAACTGAAAAACTGTTTTTT. It encodes CASSRGQGTEKLFF.

This clone was seen more than once but under ten times. The rearrangement links TRBV2 to TRBJ1-2, with D possibly TRBD1 on 6 matching bases. The CDR3 runs to 15 residues. Looked up from germline, CDR1 is SNHLY and CDR2 is FYNNEI. With 3 bases removed from V and 4 bases from J, the gap between germline ends came to 15 bases. The CDR3 DNA reads as TGTGCCAGCAGTGATACAGGGCGAACTAGCTATGGCTACACCTTC. Its protein is CASSDTGRTSYGYTF.

The chain has TRBV28 and TRBJ1-2; D possibly corresponds to TRBD1 (6 bases). This CDR3 is built from 14 residues. V was cut by 4 bases and J by 4 bases, with 13 bases left in between. Germline-derived CDR1 and CDR2 are MDHEN and SYDVKM. The CDR3 region has the DNA TGTGCCAGCAGTTCCTTAAAAGGGGGCTATGGCTACACCTTC. It specifies CASSSLKGGYGYTF.

This sequence joins TRBV6-5 and TRBJ1-5; no firm D call. The V gene lost 5 bases and the J gene lost 5 bases, with 16 bases spanning the gap. This CDR3 comprises 15 residues. Germline V gene sequence: CDR1 MNHEY, CDR2 SVGAGI. CDR3 nucleotide sequence: TGTGCCAGCAGTCCAGCGGGGTTGCGCGATCAGCCCCAGCATTTT. Translated: CASSPAGLRDQPQHF.

The rearrangement joins TRBV5-1 to TRBJ1-2; perhaps TRBD1 as D (6 bases). The CDR3 has 15 residues. Germline assignment: CDR1 SGHRS and CDR2 YFSETQ. The V end lost 2 bases, the J end lost 2 bases, and 13 bases lay between the germline ends. The CDR3 here is CASSLSGTSNYGYTF. In DNA form, the CDR3 reads TGCGCCAGCAGCTTATCGGGGACATCGAACTATGGCTACACCTTC.

In its sample, this clone was seen once. J is TRBJ2-6 and V is TRBV6-5, with D tentatively TRBD2 (5 bases). Germline values: CDR1 MNHEY, CDR2 SVGAGI. CDR3 length equals 15 residues. Trimming took 6 bases from V and 0 from J, leaving 9 bases between them. The CDR3 sequence: CASSRGISGANVLTF. The CDR3 DNA is TGTGCCAGCAGCCGGGGAATCTCTGGGGCCAACGTCCTGACTTTC.

The genes are TRBV6-5 and TRBJ2-5, with D maybe TRBD1 (6 bases). Per germline, CDR1 MNHEY and CDR2 SVGAGI. The CDR3 sequence is 16 residues long. The V end was cut by 4 bases, the J end by 4 bases, with 19 bases between. CDR3 amino acids: CASSWGSGGPGETQYF. The CDR3 coding sequence is TGTGCCAGCAGTTGGGGGTCTGGGGGCCCTGGAGAGACCCAGTACTTC.

The chain couples TRBV25-1 to TRBJ2-7; a weak D match, TRBD1 (5 bases). Trimming shortened V by 5 bases and J by 0 bases, and 17 bases separated the two germline ends. Germline V lookup: CDR1 MGHDK, CDR2 SYGVNS. The CDR3 loop spans 16 amino acids. In DNA form, the CDR3 reads TGTGCCAGCAGTACCCCAGGGCGAGCTAACTCCTACGAGCAGTACTTC. It translates to CASSTPGRANSYEQYF.

The gene calls are TRBV28 and TRBJ1-6; D not certain. Trimming cost V 4 bases and J 11 bases, with 6 bases left between them. The CDR3 totals 11 residues. CDR1 is MDHEN and CDR2 is SYDVKM in the germline V gene. CDR3 DNA sequence: TGTGCCAGCAGTTCCAGGACACCCCTCCACTTT. Protein product: CASSSRTPLHF.

The V call is TRBV5-5, the J call TRBJ2-7; TRBD2 agrees at 9 bases. CDR1 is SGHKS and CDR2 is YYEKEE in the germline V gene (reference sequence). This CDR3 comprises 15 residues. After removal of 0 bases from V and 3 bases from J, the junction contained 4 bases not matched to a gene. CDR3 coding DNA: TGTGCCAGCAGCTTGGCTCTAGCGGGGCGCTACGAGCAGTACTTC. It codes for CASSLALAGRYEQYF.

Here the CDR3 DNA reads TGTGCCAGCAGTCCGGGGACTAGCGGGGTCGTCGAGCAGTACTTC. Protein sequence: CASSPGTSGVVEQYF. The chain links TRBV28 to TRBJ2-7; 13 bases are a match to TRBD2. The CDR3 consists of 15 residues. Germline V lookup: CDR1 MDHEN, CDR2 SYDVKM. Trimming at V came to 5 bases and at J to 6 bases, leaving 7 bases not matched to a gene. Using reference TRBV28 and TRBJ2-7 for the parts outside the CDR3, the full variable domain is DVKVTQSSRYLVKRTGEKVFLECVQDMDHENMFWYRQDPGLGLRLIYFSYDVKMKEKGDIPEGYSVSREKKERFSLILESASTNQTSMYLCASSPGTSGVVEQYFGPGTRLTVT.

This clone has only one observation. V gene TRBV5-4 combines with J gene TRBJ2-4, with 9 bases aligning to TRBD1. V trimming: 0 bases; J trimming: 8 bases; junction bases outside the gene matches: 9. CDR3 length: 16 residues. Per the germline V gene, CDR1 is SGHNT and CDR2 is YYREEE (reference sequence). CDR3 DNA: TGTGCCAGCAGCTTGGGAAGGGACAGGGTGCAGTACATTCAGTACTTC. Amino acids: CASSLGRDRVQYIQYF.

J is TRBJ1-4 and V is TRBV7-9, with TRBD1 identical over 7 bases. Germline V gives CDR1 SEHNR, CDR2 FQNEAQ (reference sequence). The V gene end was trimmed by 2 bases and the J gene end by 8 bases; junction bases not matched to a gene: 14. This CDR3 has 17 residues. This CDR3 reads CASSLSVGDRESEKLFF. As DNA, the CDR3 is TGTGCCAGCAGCTTATCAGTAGGAGACAGGGAATCGGAAAAACTGTTTTTT.

The sample holds a few counts of this clone. The chain joins TRBV19 to TRBJ1-5, with D unclear. CDR1 LNHDA and CDR2 SQIVND come from the germline V gene (reference sequence). CDR3 length: 13 amino acids. The V gene lost 7 bases and the J gene lost 1 base, with 8 bases spanning the gap. Here the CDR3 reads CASTAGSNQPQHF. CDR3 DNA sequence: TGTGCCAGTACCGCAGGCAGCAATCAGCCCCAGCATTTT. Supplemented by reference TRBV19 and TRBJ1-5, the full variable domain reads DGGITQSPKYLFRKEGQNVTLSCEQNLNHDAMYWYRQDPGQGLRLIYYSQIVNDFQKGDIAEGYSVSREKKESFPLTVTSAQKNPTAFYLCASTAGSNQPQHFGDGTRLSIL.

V is TRBV25-1 and J is TRBJ2-7; D perhaps matches TRBD1 (6 bases). Germline loops: CDR1 MGHDK, CDR2 SYGVNS. This CDR3 comprises 15 residues. V was clipped by 3 bases and J by 6 bases, with 18 bases between them. The CDR3 region is CASSDPTGWVSEQYF. As DNA, the CDR3 is TGTGCCAGCAGTGACCCCACAGGGTGGGTCAGCGAGCAGTACTTC.

This clone has a single count. This chain connects TRBV19 to TRBJ1-2; possibly TRBD1 for D (6 bases). V was shortened by 6 bases and J by 4 bases, with 30 bases between the two germline ends. CDR1 and CDR2 from the germline V gene are LNHDA and SQIVND (reference sequence). CDR3 size: 19 residues. The CDR3 DNA reads TGTGCCAGTAGCGAAATTACTGGGGGGGGACATCCGGCGGGCTATGGCTACACCTTC. Encoded protein: CASSEITGGGHPAGYGYTF. Together with reference TRBV19 and TRBJ1-2, the CDR3 gives the full variable domain: DGGITQSPKYLFRKEGQNVTLSCEQNLNHDAMYWYRQDPGQGLRLIYYSQIVNDFQKGDIAEGYSVSREKKESFPLTVTSAQKNPTAFYLCASSEITGGGHPAGYGYTFGSGTRLTVV.

The chain has TRBV19 and TRBJ1-2; D ambiguous. The CDR3 consists of 14 residues. Germline CDR1 is LNHDA and CDR2 is SQIVND (reference sequence). Trimming removed 5 bases from V and 0 bases from J, with 10 bases in between. This CDR3 is CASSDQATNYGYTF. Written as DNA, the CDR3 is TGTGCCAGTAGTGATCAGGCAACTAACTATGGCTACACCTTC.

V usage is TRBV6-5 and J usage is TRBJ2-7, with 12 bases matching TRBD1. Germline CDR1 and CDR2: MNHEY and SVGAGI. The CDR3 has 15 residues. V lost 0 bases to trimming and J lost 7 bases; unmatched junction nucleotides: 4. DNA for the CDR3: TGTGCCAGCAGTTACTCGGGACAGGGGGCTCAAGAGCAGTACTTC. Translating gives CASSYSGQGAQEQYF.